The table lists the clone carrying this TCR beta chain with a count of one. Its antigen is currently unknown. The CDR3 runs to 15 residues. Profiling relied on immunoSEQ multiplex PCR, and the TCRdb table lists in-frame clones only, not all of them. The sample includes roughly 660,000 clones, 80% to 95% of them seen just once. The data originate from a study of shared clonotypes between healthy human individuals. Overall study context: Per donor, CD8 memory used one plate, CD8 naive used two, CD4 memory used three and CD4 naive used three. Study observations and caveats: For sorted subsets, rarefaction showed incomplete sequencing despite large depth. Relative to clonotypes present in all four donors, those not shared had lower generation probabilities.

Adults of Caucasian background living in Nashville, Tennessee made up all donors. The chain has TRBV21-1 and TRBJ1-3. TRBV21-1 is designated a pseudogene. The TCR originated in a man between 18 and 35 years old in good health. Some clones in this sample may be carry-over from other donors' samples. Specimen: memory CD8+ T cells from PBMCs. Described subset: CD45RO+ cells pooled with CCR7-negative TemRA cells. The CDR3 DNA sequence: TGTGCCAGCAGAGAAGGGCTAGGATTCGGAAACACCATATATTTT. Amino acids: CASREGLGFGNTIYF.